This entry concerns a single TCR beta chain. Its antigen remains unknown. Cultured CD4+ T cells had their DNA profiled by the Oncomine TCR Beta short-read assay. DNA came from CD4+ T cells after culture. In TCRdb, the PCR reads were re-called with MiXCR into one record per CDR3 protein. This sample has 15,000 to 20,000 distinct CDR3 sequences, with roughly 54% found just once. This specimen comes from a study of vaccination and CD4 T cells after COVID-19. Study-level information: Stimulation of the cells used overlapping spike peptide pools from SARS-CoV-2 and from the common cold coronaviruses HCoV-NL63, HCoV-OC43 and HCoV-229E. Cultures that served as controls received a CEFX pool, an HIV-1 Nef pool, or no peptide.

Noted time point: late sampling 161 to 241 days after vaccination in a few convalescent patients. Sample treatment: roughly ten-day PBMC culture with coronavirus spike peptide pools or control peptides (ViraFEST assay). The germline CDR1 and CDR2 sequences are MNHEY and SMNVEV (reference sequence). The CDR3 is 13 residues long. The V end lost 8 bases, the J end lost 3 bases, and 11 bases lay between the germline ends. This chain connects TRBV27 to TRBJ2-1; a possible D gene is TRBD1 (5 bases). The source of this sequence is a human donor who had recovered from COVID-19. The source was CD4+ T cells from blood, cultured in vitro, collected about 7 months after SARS-CoV-2 vaccination. The CDR3 loop is CASEDMGYNEQFF. CDR3 bases: TGTGCCAGCGAGGACATGGGCTACAATGAGCAGTTCTTC.